This T cell receptor beta chain is drawn from a study of response to subunit inactivated influenza vaccine (dated by TCRdb to 2016 to 2019). Looking at the study overall: Deep quantitative T cell receptor repertoire profiling was used in the study to track responses to a trivalent subunit inactivated influenza vaccine. Paper-wide results and their limitations: The authors proposed that each seasonal influenza vaccination may bring in only a limited number of new T cells.

CDR1 and CDR2 (MNHEY, SMNVEV) derive from the germline V gene (reference sequence). V loses 5 bases, J loses 4 bases, and the germline ends lie 7 bases apart. The CDR3, from cysteine to phenylalanine, totals 12 residues. The entry retains the CDR3 DNA only, 36 bases that are in frame from base 1. Remarks on this clonotype: Its antigen is currently not known. No base quality values were provided; no much bigger clone lies one nucleotide off.

To prepare the library, RT-PCR was applied. The data were produced on an Illumina HiSeq 2500. TCRdb reworked the public reads: Q25 trimming with fastp, MiXCR clone assembly, productive beta chains retained. All rows with the same CDR3 protein become a single entry with the most common DNA and genes. Counted in this sample were roughly 790,000 distinct CDR3 sequences; over 20% of them appeared once. Clones ranked in the top ten supply about 9.4% of the sample. The rearrangement joined TRBV27 to TRBJ2-3, with the D segment identity uncertain. The specimen was PBMCs from blood, collected roughly 5 days after vaccination. This clonotype was sampled from a man aged 50 or older who received an inactivated influenza vaccine. Donor details come from another sample of the same person, matched by shared clones. The encoded CDR3 is CASSRTPDTQYF. The nucleotide sequence reads as follows: TGTGCCAGCAGTAGAACCCCAGATACGCAGTATTTT.